A single sample is the source of the 11 T cell receptor beta chains below, sequenced in a study of T cell repertoires in cytomegalovirus infection. TCRdb reprocessed the reads with MiXCR, giving one entry per CDR3 protein. The repertoire holds approximately 630,000 distinct CDR3 sequences, with roughly 24% as singletons. The sequencing sample was made of CD8+ T cells from PBMCs. These TCRs come from a human donor in good health (CMV status not recorded). Some clones in this sample may be carry-over from other donors' samples.

This clonotype was counted only a few times. The chain couples TRBV7-9 to TRBJ2-1, with TRBD2 identical over 14 bases. The CDR3 extends over 21 amino acids. Germline V gives CDR1 SEHNR, CDR2 FQNEAQ (reference sequence). Trimming cost V 0 bases and J 3 bases; bases outside gene matches: 13. For the CDR3, the DNA is TGTGCCAGCAGCTTAGCCACGGACTCCGGGACTAGCGGGGGCCACTACAATGAGCAGTTCTTC. As protein: CASSLATDSGTSGGHYNEQFF.

The chain has TRBV12-3 or TRBV12-4 and TRBJ2-7; no reliable D call. Deletions cut 4 bases from V and 4 bases from J, with 17 bases between. This CDR3 spans 15 amino acids. This chain's CDR3 is CASSSAHGMIYEQYF. The CDR3 DNA reads as TGTGCCAGCAGTTCAGCACATGGTATGATTTACGAGCAGTACTTC.

This sequence joins TRBV2 and TRBJ2-5; tentative D call: TRBD2 (7 bases). The V and J ends lost 6 bases and 5 bases respectively, with 16 bases between them. The germline CDR1 and CDR2 sequences are SNHLY and FYNNEI. The CDR3 extends over 14 amino acids. The CDR3 nucleotides are TGTGCCAGCAGAAAGGGGGGGTCGGGTGAGACCCAGTACTTC. This translates into CASRKGGSGETQYF. Full variable domain (rest looked up from reference TRBV2 and TRBJ2-5): EPEVTQTPSHQVTQMGQEVILRCVPISNHLYFYWYRQILGQKVEFLVSFYNNEISEKSEIFDDQFSVERPDGSNFTLKIRSTKLEDSAMYFCASRKGGSGETQYFGPGTRLLVL.

This chain's CDR3 is CASTVGLAGRLAKNIQYF. The DNA of the CDR3 is TGTGCCAGCACCGTGGGTCTAGCGGGGAGACTAGCCAAAAACATTCAGTACTTC. This rearrangement joins TRBV2 to TRBJ2-4; 9 nucleotides agree with TRBD2. Germline CDR1 and CDR2: SNHLY and FYNNEI. With 7 bases clipped from V and 0 bases from J, the junction kept 13 bases outside the gene matches. The CDR3 covers 18 residues.

The rearrangement uses TRBV7-9 and TRBJ2-7; D may be TRBD1 (7 bases). V gave up 6 bases and J gave up 1 base, with 19 bases separating them. CDR1 SEHNR and CDR2 FQNEAQ come from the germline V gene (reference sequence). The CDR3 totals 16 residues. CDR3 sequence reads: CASRKAPGGLSYEQYF. In DNA form, the CDR3 reads TGTGCCAGCAGGAAAGCCCCAGGGGGACTTTCCTACGAGCAGTACTTC.

This chain joins TRBV11-2 and TRBJ2-1; 7 nucleotides agree with TRBD1. CDR1 and CDR2 from the germline V gene are SGHAT and FQNNGV. V shed 5 bases and J 5 bases; nucleotides not matched to a gene: 9. This CDR3 region has 15 residues. CDR3 bases: TGTGCCAGCAGCCCTGACAGGGCGGTCCACAATGAGCAGTTCTTC. Protein sequence: CASSPDRAVHNEQFF. Using reference TRBV11-2 and TRBJ2-1 for the parts outside the CDR3, the full variable domain is EAGVAQSPRYKIIEKRQSVAFWCNPISGHATLYWYQQILGQGPKLLIQFQNNGVVDDSQLPKDRFSAERLKGVDSTLKIQPAKLEDSAVYLCASSPDRAVHNEQFFGPGTRLTVL.

This clonotype has more than one count but fewer than ten. The chain is built from TRBV19 and TRBJ2-1, with D unresolved. This CDR3 is built from 11 residues. Per germline, CDR1 LNHDA and CDR2 SQIVND (reference sequence). CDR3 bases: TGTGCTACCGACTCCTACAATGAGCAGTTCTTC. It yields the protein CATDSYNEQFF.

This clonotype appeared many times. In nucleotides, the CDR3 is TGTGCCAGCAGCCGGTTCATGAACACTGAAGCTTTCTTT. Encoded protein: CASSRFMNTEAFF. V gene TRBV28 combines with J gene TRBJ1-1; D is uncertain. The CDR3 runs 13 residues. V lost 6 bases, J lost 0 bases, and 8 bases lay in between. Per the germline V gene, CDR1 is MDHEN and CDR2 is SYDVKM.

In this sample, this clonotype turned up a few times. The rearrangement joins TRBV5-1 to TRBJ2-5, with D possibly being TRBD2 (6 bases). Germline V gene sequence: CDR1 SGHRS, CDR2 YFSETQ. The V and J ends lost 2 bases and 5 bases respectively, with 25 bases between them. This CDR3 has 18 amino acids. CDR3 residues: CASSLSGTEIIFGETQYF. DNA of the CDR3: TGCGCCAGCAGCTTATCCGGGACTGAGATAATTTTCGGCGAGACCCAGTACTTC.

The chain joins TRBV7-9 to TRBJ1-2; TRBD1 might be the D (5 bases). The germline gives CDR1 SEHNR, CDR2 FQNEAQ (reference sequence). The CDR3 contains 14 residues. Trimming pared 5 bases from V and 8 bases from J, leaving 18 bases between. CDR3 protein: CASSPTGGAEGYTF. The CDR3 nucleotides read TGTGCCAGCAGCCCTACAGGAGGGGCGGAAGGCTACACCTTC. The whole variable domain, remainder taken from reference TRBV7-9 and TRBJ1-2, is DTGVSQNPRHKITKRGQNVTFRCDPISEHNRLYWYRQTLGQGPEFLTYFQNEAQLEKSRLLSDRFSAERPKGSFSTLEIQRTEQGDSAMYLCASSPTGGAEGYTFGSGTRLTVV.

A few counts support this clonotype. This rearrangement joins TRBV6-1 to TRBJ1-5, with D unresolved. The CDR3 loop spans 15 amino acids. Trimming removed 10 bases from V and 6 bases from J, with 22 bases in between. CDR1 MNHNS and CDR2 SASEGT come from the germline V gene. The CDR3 sequence is CATSGLSQWSQPQHF. The CDR3 coding sequence is TGTGCCACCTCGGGTTTGAGTCAGTGGAGTCAGCCCCAGCATTTT.